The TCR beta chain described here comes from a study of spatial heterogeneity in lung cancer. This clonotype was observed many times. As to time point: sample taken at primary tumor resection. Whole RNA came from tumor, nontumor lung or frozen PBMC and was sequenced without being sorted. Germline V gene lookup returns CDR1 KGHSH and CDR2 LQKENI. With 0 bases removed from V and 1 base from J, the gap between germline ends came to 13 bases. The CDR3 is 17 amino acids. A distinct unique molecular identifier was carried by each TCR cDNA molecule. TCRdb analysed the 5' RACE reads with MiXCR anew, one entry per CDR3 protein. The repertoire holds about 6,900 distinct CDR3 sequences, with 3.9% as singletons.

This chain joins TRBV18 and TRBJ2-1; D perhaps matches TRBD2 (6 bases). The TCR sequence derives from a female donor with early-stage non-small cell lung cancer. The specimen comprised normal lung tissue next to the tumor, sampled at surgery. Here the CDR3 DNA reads TGTGCCAGCTCACCACCGTTGAGCGGGCCGTCCTACAATGAGCAGTTCTTC. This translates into CASSPPLSGPSYNEQFF.